This T cell receptor (beta chain) was sequenced for a study of OX40 agonist ivuxolimab in advanced cancers. Study-level information: Patient treatment consisted of intravenous ivuxolimab administration every 2 weeks at 0.01 to 10 mg/kg. Whole-study results and caveats: CD4+ and CD8+ blood T cells expanded clonally by week 6 at 0.1 to 3.0 mg/kg. The antigens recognized by the expanded peripheral T cells, that is their antigen specificity, were not determined. On average, CD8+ T cells showed a greater number of expanded clones than CD4+.

Assay: immunoSEQ multiplex PCR; the TCRdb copy retains only in-frame clones and omits some. The sample includes about 76,000 clones, 80% to 90% of them seen just once. For this clone: Its antigen is unidentified.

Deletions cut 1 base from V and 2 bases from J, with 13 bases between. There are 16 residues in the CDR3. From germline, CDR1 is LNHDA and CDR2 SQIVND (reference sequence). The sequence was obtained from an adult with an advanced solid tumor such as melanoma, head and neck, liver or kidney cancer. The sequencing here drew on CD4+ or CD8+ T cells sorted from blood, taken in a trial of the OX40 agonist ivuxolimab. This chain connects TRBV19 to TRBJ2-3; D is unresolved. CDR3 amino acids: CASSIVLVSPTDTQYF. The CDR3 bases are TGTGCCAGTAGTATAGTGCTAGTAAGTCCCACAGATACGCAGTATTTT.